This entry concerns a single T cell receptor (beta chain). This CDR3 has 16 residues. Trimming stripped 4 bases from V and 5 bases from J, with 18 bases between. Germline V gene sequence: CDR1 MGHDK, CDR2 SYGVNS. The data were taken from a study of T cell changes during pregnancy in multiple sclerosis. Method: immunoSEQ multiplex PCR; TCRdb's copy keeps in-frame clones and lacks some. The sample records 35,000 to 45,000 clones, 70% to 90% being singletons. This sequence was found in a female donor with multiple sclerosis, enrolled in a pregnancy study. The material was CD4+ T cells from peripheral blood mononuclear cells, obtained after pregnancy. The chain has TRBV25-1 and TRBJ2-1; unclear D gene. The CDR3 spells CASSGERHKLNNEQFF. The CDR3 DNA is TGTGCCAGCAGTGGCGAAAGACACAAACTTAACAATGAGCAGTTCTTC.